This T cell receptor beta chain was identified in a study of T-cell reconstitution after alpha-beta-depleted transplantation in children. Molecular barcoding with unique molecular identifiers was used for the TCRbeta library. In TCRdb, the PCR reads were re-called with MiXCR into one record per CDR3 protein. Among 200,000 to 250,000 distinct CDR3 sequences listed, 7% to 9% were seen once. The CDR3 spans 15 residues. CDR1 is ENHRY, CDR2 SYGVKD, per germline. The V and J ends lost 5 bases and 7 bases respectively, with 20 bases between them. This sequence originates from a male patient under 10 years old who had a stem cell transplant for acute myeloid leukemia, so the T cells may come from the graft donor. This sample comprised PBMCs, mostly from graft donor cells, obtained 360 days after TCRalphabeta/CD19-depleted stem cell transplant. The chain has TRBV10-3 and TRBJ1-2, with D hard to call. This CDR3 reads CAISSQTSGVSGYTF. The DNA of the CDR3 is TGTGCCATCAGTTCCCAGACTTCCGGAGTCAGTGGCTACACCTTC.